Listed below are T cell receptor beta chains from one sample, sequenced in a study of cytotoxic CD8 clonotypes in ibrutinib-treated CLL. Using immunoSEQ multiplex PCR, the repertoire was profiled, and TCRdb retains in-frame clones only, with some absent. The sample carries 150,000 to 200,000 clones, 81% recorded once. The sequencing used PBMCs, collected after 12 months of ibrutinib treatment. The receptors originated from a human donor with chronic lymphocytic leukemia. Both conserved end residues are part of each CDR3. Fields, in order: J gene, V gene, D gene, CDR3 protein. The D gene is left open where the match is weak.

>TRBJ1-4|TRBV7-6|.
CASSLSVTKLFF
>TRBJ2-7|TRBV27|.
CASSHKRGYEQYF
>TRBJ2-5|TRBV7-2|TRBD2
CVSSPPGLAGGGQYF
>TRBJ1-3|TRBV5-1|.
CASSFQASSGNTIYF
>TRBJ2-7|TRBV29-1|TRBD1
CSAKMGTGLYEQYF
>TRBJ1-6|TRBV4-1|.
CASSQVNSNNSPLHF
>TRBJ1-6|TRBV4-2|.
CASSSPGRDDSPLHF
>TRBJ1-5|TRBV28|TRBD1
CASTPRGTGNQPQHF
>TRBJ1-5|TRBV6-4|.
CASSDSVGWNSNQPQHF
>TRBJ1-2|TRBV30|.
CAWKWSVSNNYGYTF
>TRBJ1-1|TRBV28|.
CASISPSRGTEAFF
>TRBJ2-3|TRBV5-8|.
CASSPLGSGRADTQYF
>TRBJ2-1|TRBV9|TRBD2
CASSVGLANEQFF
>TRBJ2-7|TRBV5-1|.
CASSLNWQDYEQYF
>TRBJ2-3|TRBV6-6|.
CASSYSRWDTQYF
>TRBJ1-2|TRBV4-3|.
CASSQVGGTNYGYTF
>TRBJ1-1|TRBV7-3|.
CASSRTAGDTEAFF
>TRBJ1-3|TRBV25-1|TRBD1
CARLQGGGNTIYF
>TRBJ2-7|TRBV14|.
CASRADFSYEQYF
>TRBJ2-3|TRBV7-2|.
CASSPGQPPDTQYF
>TRBJ2-1|TRBV5-1|.
CASSSRWTASYNEQFF
>TRBJ1-5|TRBV7-2|TRBD1
CASSLRRDSSNQPQHF
>TRBJ2-1|TRBV6-5|.
CASSYPPSEQFF
>TRBJ1-3|TRBV5-1|.
CASSLRGDLYGNTIYF
>TRBJ2-4|TRBV5-1|.
CASSLALRRGRENIQYF
>TRBJ2-3|TRBV6-5|.
CASSYEGGITDTQYF
>TRBJ1-2|TRBV7-2|.
CASVMTGNYGYTF
>TRBJ1-1|TRBV7-8|.
CASSSLRGNTEAFF
>TRBJ2-7|TRBV7-3|.
CASSPGGGTTEQYF
>TRBJ1-2|TRBV4-3|.
CASSQEPGNYGYTF
>TRBJ1-4|TRBV6-1|TRBD1
CASSALDRGQNEKLFF
>TRBJ2-7|TRBV7-2|TRBD2
CASSLAGLAGAPYEQYF
>TRBJ2-7|TRBV4-2|.
CASGGDHTYEQYF
>TRBJ2-7|TRBV11-2|TRBD1
CASSQQGAQGYEQYF
>TRBJ2-3|TRBV27|TRBD1
CASSPSTGGDTDTQYF
>TRBJ1-3|TRBV4-3|.
CASSQDRVSGNTIYF
>TRBJ2-7|TRBV4-1|.
CASSPGRPYEQYF
>TRBJ1-1|TRBV5-1|.
CASSLAGMSRELSEAFF